Listed below are T cell receptor beta chains from one sample, sequenced in a study of blood T cell repertoires in COVID-19. Measured with immunoSEQ multiplex PCR; TCRdb has only the in-frame clones, and not every one. This table has approximately 34,000 clones, 75% to 85% appearing once. Sequenced input: peripheral blood. Receptor source: a woman between 65 and 79 years old with acute or convalescent COVID-19. The CDR3 runs from the conserved cysteine through the conserved F or W. Fields, in order: J gene, V gene, CDR3 protein.

j_call: TRBJ1-5; v_call: TRBV6-1; cdr3_aa: CASSDRNQPQHF
j_call: TRBJ1-5; v_call: TRBV7-2; cdr3_aa: CASSPRGGGRQPQHF
j_call: TRBJ1-5; v_call: TRBV28; cdr3_aa: CASRSGQGNQPQHF
j_call: TRBJ2-7; v_call: TRBV7-2; cdr3_aa: CASSLLASGEQYF
j_call: TRBJ2-5; v_call: TRBV7-8; cdr3_aa: CASSSISGTRETQYF
j_call: TRBJ2-2; v_call: TRBV5-6; cdr3_aa: CASSPRGPGELFF
j_call: TRBJ1-1; v_call: TRBV19; cdr3_aa: CASSMYTREAFF
j_call: TRBJ2-1; v_call: TRBV28; cdr3_aa: CASSARGGAGASYNEQFF
j_call: TRBJ2-5; v_call: TRBV5-4; cdr3_aa: CASGAGIQETQYF
j_call: TRBJ2-5; v_call: TRBV5-1; cdr3_aa: CASSSGTGRETQYF
j_call: TRBJ2-1; v_call: TRBV28; cdr3_aa: CASKSSGINNNEQFF
j_call: TRBJ1-1; v_call: TRBV6-5; cdr3_aa: CATSRVGNTEAFF
j_call: TRBJ1-1; v_call: TRBV7-9; cdr3_aa: CASNFGTGGNTEAFF
j_call: TRBJ1-5; v_call: TRBV19; cdr3_aa: CASRGGQGEKPQHF